This TCR beta chain was retrieved from a study of T-cell memory formation after mild COVID-19. Study-wide results and caveats: A subset of responding clones appeared in pre-infection memory, suggesting cross-reactive memory joined. Day 15 to 85 contracting clones showed balanced CD4/CD8; later expanders leaned CD4+. The CD4+ clones that contracted clustered mainly within CM and EM, and the CD8+ clones concentrated in EMRA. The authors left the SARS-CoV-2 specificity of second-wave clones peaking on day 37 unconfirmed.

Trimming removed 1 base at V and 6 bases at J, with 7 bases between. The CDR3 is 13 residues long. The germline V gene has CDR1 SEHNR and CDR2 FQNEAQ (reference sequence). About this clonotype itself: Its antigen is still unknown.

In TCRdb, the 5' RACE reads were re-called with MiXCR into one record per CDR3 protein. There are roughly 150,000 distinct CDR3 sequences in the sample; around 27% occur only once, and roughly 25% lies in the top ten. Source material: PBMCs or a T cell subset sorted from them (not recorded which). The chain links TRBV7-9 to TRBJ2-1; perhaps TRBD1 as D (5 bases). This clonotype was obtained from an adult woman who had mild COVID-19 (a few samples of this study predate the infection). Cell type and time point are not known. The CDR3 nucleotides are TGTGCCAGCAGCTTAGTTGGGGCCAATGAGCAGTTCTTC. It yields the protein CASSLVGANEQFF.